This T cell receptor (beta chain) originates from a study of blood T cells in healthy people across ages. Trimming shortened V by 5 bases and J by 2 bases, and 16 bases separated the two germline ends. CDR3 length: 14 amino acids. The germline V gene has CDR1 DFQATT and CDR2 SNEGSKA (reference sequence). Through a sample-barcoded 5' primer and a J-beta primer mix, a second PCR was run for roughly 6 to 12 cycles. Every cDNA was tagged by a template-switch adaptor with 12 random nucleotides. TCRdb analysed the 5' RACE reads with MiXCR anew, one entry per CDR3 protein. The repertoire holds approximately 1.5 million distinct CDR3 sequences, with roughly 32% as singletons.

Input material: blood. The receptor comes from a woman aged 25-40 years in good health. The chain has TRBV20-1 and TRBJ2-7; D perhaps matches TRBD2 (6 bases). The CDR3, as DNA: TGCAGTGCTGGGGGGACGGTGAGGCCCTACGAGCAGTACTTC. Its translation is CSAGGTVRPYEQYF.